The source of this TCR beta chain is a study of tumor-infiltrating lymphocytes in primary liver carcinoma. As for the study in general: Participating patients were men and women between 30 and 69 years old.

Co-extraction of both nucleic acids (RNA and DNA) used roughly 18-32 mg of unsorted bulk tissue. Those sampled were patients whose primary liver carcinoma was treated by surgical resection. In this sample, this clonotype turned up many times. Its antigen remains unknown. Making TCR beta cDNA involved around 510 ng total RNA and a constant-region primer. Three rounds of nested multiplex PCR with slightly modified ARM-PCR produced TCR beta libraries. TCRdb analysed the multiplex PCR reads with MiXCR anew, one entry per CDR3 protein. The table includes around 120,000 distinct CDR3 sequences, nearly 70% detected once. Study-level findings and limits: Tumor-blood pairs (like tumor-adjacent pairs) overlapped less than tumor region pairs did. With p = 0.039, the top-250-clone fraction in tumors significantly exceeded that in blood.

This TCR was recovered from a woman aged 55 to 70 with primary liver carcinoma and hepatitis B virus infection. Sequenced material: tumor-adjacent normal liver tissue.

The CDR3 DNA sequence: TGTGCCAGCAGCTTGGGACAAGCTTCCAATCAGCCCCAGCATTTT. Translation: CASSLGQASNQPQHF. The chain links TRBV7-9 to TRBJ1-5; tentative D call: TRBD1 (6 bases). V lost 3 bases to trimming and J lost 3 bases, with 12 bases between them. Germline values: CDR1 SEHNR, CDR2 FQNEAQ (reference sequence). The CDR3 extends over 15 amino acids.